This T cell receptor (beta chain) was sequenced during a study of T cell clonality in common variable immunodeficiency. The protocol was immunoSEQ multiplex PCR, while the TCRdb copy is restricted to in-frame clones and leaves out a portion. This sample carries roughly 34,000 clones and no singletons, and approximately 1% goes to the top ten. This clone was counted between two and nine times. Its target is unknown. One junction end disagrees with the germline gene, perhaps due to a read error. With the read ending 3 residues before the CDR3 end, the germline J gene is used to fill in that end. The identical CDR3 is also encoded by other nucleotide sequences in the sample. Germline lookup yields CDR1 SGHNT and CDR2 YYREEE (reference sequence). The CDR3 covers 13 residues. The study's findings and limits: Compared with healthy controls, CVID subjects showed increased TCRbeta clonality, mostly in about a third. The cause of increased CVID clonality remains unclear without subpopulation sequencing.

Sequenced sample: peripheral blood mononuclear cells. This chain links TRBV5-4 with TRBJ2-5, with D possibly being TRBD1 (5 bases). This sequence was found in a person aged 18 to 70 in good health. The CDR3 spells CASSSQEWKTQYF. CDR3 DNA (partial): TGCGCCAGCTCATCACAGGAGTGGAAGACC.